Shown below are 6 T cell receptor beta chains from a single sample sequenced in a study of blood T cell repertoires in COVID-19. Generated by immunoSEQ multiplex PCR, the TCRdb table keeps only in-frame clones and is missing some. The profile shows around 93,000 clones, 82% of them singletons. The sequenced sample was peripheral blood. The receptor source for this set is a man at least 80 years old with acute or convalescent COVID-19.

This clone has only a few counts. The chain has TRBV7-8 and TRBJ2-6; 7 nucleotides line up with TRBD1. Germline-derived CDR1 and CDR2 are SGHVS and FQNEAQ. The J segment lost 0 bases and the V segment lost 5 bases, leaving 13 bases of the junction unmatched. The CDR3 is 19 amino acids. The CDR3 spells CASSPQVGDRSSGANVLTF. The CDR3 DNA reads as TGTGCCAGCAGCCCGCAGGTGGGGGACAGAAGCTCTGGGGCCAACGTCCTGACTTTC.

The V and J genes are TRBV27 and TRBJ1-6, with 9 positions matching TRBD1. J was trimmed by 2 bases and V by 6 bases; bases with no gene match: 5. CDR1 and CDR2 from the germline V gene are MNHEY and SMNVEV (reference sequence). The CDR3 consists of 16 residues. The CDR3 sequence is CASSRGQGPYNSPLHF. CDR3 DNA: TGTGCCAGCAGCCGGGGACAGGGTCCCTATAATTCACCCCTCCACTTT.

The rearrangement joins TRBV30 to TRBJ2-3, with a tentative D call TRBD1 (5 bases). In germline, CDR1 is GTSNPN, CDR2 SVGIG (reference sequence). With 2 bases removed from V and 0 bases from J, the gap between germline ends came to 6 bases. CDR3 length equals 13 residues. In nucleotides, the CDR3 is TGTGCCTGGAGTAAGGGGAGCACAGATACGCAGTATTTT. It codes for CAWSKGSTDTQYF.

This chain joins TRBV29-1 and TRBJ2-7; 11 positions agree with TRBD1. The junction had 7 bases not matched to a gene; V was cut back by 5 bases and J by 7 bases. The CDR3 is 13 residues long. Germline values: CDR1 SQVTM, CDR2 ANQGSEA. CDR3 bases: TGCAGCGTTTCCGGGACAGGGGGGAATGAGCAGTACTTC. Translated, it gives CSVSGTGGNEQYF.

This clone was counted once. The chain carries TRBV4-1 and TRBJ2-2, with unresolved D. The germline CDR1 and CDR2 sequences are MGHRA and YSYEKL. The CDR3 is 15 amino acids. Trimming removed 0 bases at V and 1 base at J, with 6 bases between. In DNA form, the CDR3 reads TGCGCCAGCAGCCAAGATGTCAAGAACACCGGGGAGCTGTTTTTT. This encodes CASSQDVKNTGELFF.

The gene calls are TRBV11-2 and TRBJ1-2; TRBD1 is a possible D gene (6 bases). The CDR3 runs 13 residues. The germline CDR1 and CDR2 sequences are SGHAT and FQNNGV. V was trimmed by 0 bases and J by 10 bases, leaving 12 bases between them. The CDR3 is CASSLDLDSTYTF. In nucleotides, the CDR3 is TGTGCCAGCAGCTTAGATCTGGACAGCACCTACACCTTC.